Listed here are 24 T cell receptor beta chains from one sample, sequenced in a study of blood T cell repertoires in COVID-19. Using immunoSEQ multiplex PCR, the repertoire was profiled, and TCRdb retains in-frame clones only, with some absent. The data contain roughly 200,000 clones, under 90% of them singletons. The sequenced sample was peripheral blood. The source of these receptors is a man in his 60s with acute or convalescent COVID-19.

The DNA of the CDR3 is TGTGCCAGCAGCCCGGGGACACCTCTCTACGAGCAGTACTTC. Protein product: CASSPGTPLYEQYF. This chain uses TRBV9 with TRBJ2-7; possible D gene TRBD1, 6 bases. The V gene's germline CDR1 is SGDLS and CDR2 YYNGEE. The germline V and J ends were trimmed by 4 bases and 3 bases, with 14 bases remaining between them. The CDR3 runs to 14 residues. The full variable domain, with the rest looked up from reference TRBV9 and TRBJ2-7, is DSGVTQTPKHLITATGQRVTLRCSPRSGDLSVYWYQQSLDQGLQFLIQYYNGEERAKGNILERFSAQQFPDLHSELNLSSLELGDSALYFCASSPGTPLYEQYFGPGTRLTVT.

The chain joins TRBV6-1 to TRBJ1-5; possible D gene TRBD1, 5 bases. CDR3 length: 15 residues. Trimming stripped 0 bases from V and 5 bases from J, with 11 bases between. From germline, CDR1 is MNHNS and CDR2 SASEGT. The CDR3 region has the DNA TGTGCCAGCAGTGAAGCGACACAGGTGTATCAGCCCCAGCATTTT. This translates into CASSEATQVYQPQHF.

This clone turned up a few times. The chain uses TRBV5-6 and TRBJ1-2, with 8 bases that match TRBD1. Germline V CDR1 and CDR2: SGHDT, YYEEEE. After removal of 8 bases from V and 3 bases from J, the junction contained 9 bases not matched to a gene. This CDR3 has 14 residues. CDR3 sequence: CASVPGGADYGYTF. The CDR3 nucleotides are TGTGCCAGTGTCCCAGGGGGCGCCGACTATGGCTACACCTTC.

This chain connects TRBV15 to TRBJ2-1; tentative D call: TRBD1 (5 bases). The V end lost 2 bases, the J end lost 9 bases, and 20 bases lay between the germline ends. Germline assignment: CDR1 LNHNV and CDR2 YYDKDF (reference sequence). The CDR3 sequence is 16 residues long. The CDR3 loop is CATSRQDGYGQSEQFF. In DNA form, the CDR3 reads TGTGCCACCAGCAGACAGGACGGATACGGACAAAGTGAGCAGTTCTTC.

Concerning this clone itself: Other DNA sequences within the sample encode an identical CDR3. The chain links TRBV9 to TRBJ2-7; 10 bases are a match to TRBD1. With V trimmed by 3 bases and J by 2 bases, 2 bases remained unmatched. CDR1 and CDR2 (germline): SGDLS, YYNGEE. The CDR3 extends over 14 amino acids. The CDR3 protein is CASSEGQGAYEQYF. CDR3 bases: TGTGCCAGCAGCGAAGGACAGGGGGCCTACGAGCAGTACTTC.

V is TRBV4-2 and J is TRBJ1-6, with TRBD1 matching over 9 bases. The J segment lost 9 bases and the V segment lost 0 bases, leaving 6 bases of the junction unmatched. Germline V gives CDR1 LGHNA, CDR2 YNFKEQ. This CDR3 is 16 amino acids long. This chain's CDR3 is CASSQEQGASTSPLHF. DNA for the CDR3: TGTGCCAGCAGCCAAGAACAGGGGGCGTCGACTTCACCCCTCCACTTT.

The V gene is TRBV19, the J gene TRBJ1-2; TRBD1 agrees at 8 bases. The CDR3 spans 15 residues. The germline gives CDR1 LNHDA, CDR2 SQIVND (reference sequence). With V trimmed by 7 bases and J by 2 bases, 9 bases remained unmatched. In DNA form, the CDR3 reads TGTGCCAGTAATAAGCAGGGGGCCGGGAACTATGGCTACACCTTC. As protein: CASNKQGAGNYGYTF. Variable domain in full (rest from reference TRBV19 and TRBJ1-2): DGGITQSPKYLFRKEGQNVTLSCEQNLNHDAMYWYRQDPGQGLRLIYYSQIVNDFQKGDIAEGYSVSREKKESFPLTVTSAQKNPTAFYLCASNKQGAGNYGYTFGSGTRLTVV.

The chain combines TRBV28 with TRBJ1-5; D is unclear. This CDR3 has 14 amino acids. The V and J ends lost 1 base and 7 bases respectively, with 11 bases between them. The germline V gene has CDR1 MDHEN and CDR2 SYDVKM. The CDR3 sequence is CASSLSPQYQPQHF. The CDR3 DNA reads TGTGCCAGCAGTTTATCCCCCCAGTACCAGCCCCAGCATTTT.

The CDR3 is CASSVGGATYNEQFF. As DNA, the CDR3 is TGTGCCAGCAGTGTAGGCGGGGCAACCTACAATGAGCAGTTCTTC. The chain uses TRBV2 and TRBJ2-1; possibly TRBD2 for D (6 bases). Germline V gene data show CDR1 as SNHLY and CDR2 as FYNNEI. Trimming took 4 bases from V and 2 from J, leaving 12 bases between them. The CDR3 totals 15 residues.

This clone was observed a few times. The chain recombines TRBV11-3 with TRBJ2-1; 9 bases align to TRBD2. The CDR3 runs to 13 residues. Germline V lookup: CDR1 SGHNT, CDR2 YENEEA. V trimming: 2 bases; J trimming: 8 bases; junction bases outside the gene matches: 1. The CDR3 coding sequence is TGTGCCAGCAGCTTATTAGCGGGGGATGAGCAGTTCTTC. This encodes CASSLLAGDEQFF.

The V and J genes are TRBV3-1 (or the pseudogene TRBV3-2) and TRBJ1-6, with TRBD1 identical over 8 bases. Germline loops: CDR1 LGHDT, CDR2 YNNKEL (reference sequence). The CDR3 has 14 residues. With V trimmed by 1 base and J by 8 bases, 1 base remained unmatched. The CDR3 region has the DNA TGTGCCAGCAGCCAAGGGACAGGGTATTCACCCCTCCACTTT. Its protein is CASSQGTGYSPLHF.

Written as DNA, the CDR3 is TGTGCCAGCTCACCACAGGGGTTGAACACTGAAGCTTTCTTT. It translates to CASSPQGLNTEAFF. The chain combines TRBV18 with TRBJ1-1, with D possibly TRBD1 on 5 matching bases. Germline-derived CDR1 and CDR2 are KGHSH and LQKENI. The CDR3 runs 14 residues. Deletions cut 1 base from V and 0 bases from J, with 6 bases between.

The CDR3 loop is CASSFHPSGVTYEQYF. The CDR3 DNA reads as TGTGCCAGCAGCTTTCACCCTAGCGGGGTTACCTACGAGCAGTACTTC. J is TRBJ2-7 and V is TRBV5-8, with 9 bases identical to TRBD2. The CDR3 runs to 16 residues. CDR1 is SGHTS, CDR2 YDEGEE, per germline. Losses at the gene ends were 2 bases for V and 2 bases for J; bases not matched to a gene: 8.

The V call is TRBV2, the J call TRBJ2-1; D is possibly TRBD2 (6 bases). V gave up 4 bases and J gave up 5 bases, with 24 bases separating them. The CDR3 totals 18 residues. In germline, CDR1 is SNHLY, CDR2 FYNNEI. This CDR3 reads CASSGETSGMVMDNEQFF. As DNA, the CDR3 is TGTGCCAGCAGTGGGGAGACTAGTGGTATGGTGATGGACAATGAGCAGTTCTTC.

This clone has only a few counts. This sequence joins TRBV27 and TRBJ1-2; 8 positions match TRBD1. Per germline, CDR1 MNHEY and CDR2 SMNVEV (reference sequence). V gave up 5 bases and J gave up 7 bases; unmatched junction bases: 6. This CDR3 has 13 residues. Here the CDR3 DNA reads TGTGCCAGCAGTCTGGGACAGGCTACTGGCTACACCTTC. It translates to CASSLGQATGYTF.

This clone was counted only a few times. V and J are TRBV20-1 and TRBJ2-7; 7 bases map to TRBD1. The V gene's germline CDR1 is DFQATT and CDR2 SNEGSKA (reference sequence). J gave up 0 bases and V 3 bases, and 5 bases lay outside the gene matches. The CDR3 loop spans 14 amino acids. This CDR3 reads CSASRTGDSYEQYF. Written as DNA, the CDR3 is TGCAGTGCTAGTCGTACAGGGGACTCCTACGAGCAGTACTTC.

The chain is built from TRBV4-3 and TRBJ1-2, with 7 bases aligning to TRBD1. V trimming: 0 bases; J trimming: 6 bases; junction bases outside the gene matches: 7. CDR3 size: 15 residues. Germline CDR1 and CDR2: LGHNA and YSLEER. This chain's CDR3 is CASSQDSIRGDGYTF. CDR3 bases: TGCGCCAGCAGCCAAGATTCGATCAGGGGGGATGGCTACACCTTC.

V is TRBV2 and J is TRBJ2-2; D not resolved. V shed 3 bases and J shed 2 bases, with 7 bases lying between them. Germline CDR1 SNHLY, CDR2 FYNNEI. The CDR3 is 14 amino acids. CDR3 loop: CASSDVRNTGELFF. In DNA, the CDR3 is TGTGCCAGCAGTGATGTGCGAAACACCGGGGAGCTGTTTTTT.

The rearrangement joins TRBV9 to TRBJ1-2; D gene uncertain. CDR3 size: 14 residues. Trimming cost V 0 bases and J 4 bases, with 10 bases left between them. Per the germline V gene, CDR1 is SGDLS and CDR2 is YYNGEE. CDR3 DNA sequence: TGTGCCAGCAGCGTAGACGGGGAAGCCTATGGCTACACCTTC. This encodes CASSVDGEAYGYTF.

This clone has only a few counts. This chain connects TRBV6-5 to TRBJ1-6; a weak D match, TRBD1 (5 bases). CDR1 and CDR2 from the germline V gene are MNHEY and SVGAGI. V was pared by 0 bases and J by 7 bases, with 13 bases between. The CDR3 contains 16 residues. This CDR3 is CASSYSPAGWNSPLHF. The CDR3 nucleotides are TGTGCCAGCAGTTACTCCCCAGCAGGGTGGAATTCACCCCTCCACTTT.

The gene calls are TRBV23-1 and TRBJ1-1; D uncertain. TRBV23-1 is designated an ORF whose function remains uncertain. The CDR3 covers 16 residues. Trimming cost V 9 bases and J 5 bases, with 25 bases left between them. CDR3 region: CARSQPRATIRTEAFF. DNA of the CDR3: TGCGCCAGGAGCCAACCCCGTGCTACCATACGGACTGAAGCTTTCTTT.

This chain connects TRBV6-5 to TRBJ1-2; 7 bases map to TRBD1. After removal of 7 bases from V and 3 bases from J, the junction contained 2 bases not matched to a gene. This CDR3 is built from 12 residues. Germline V lookup: CDR1 MNHEY, CDR2 SVGAGI. CDR3 DNA: TGTGCCAGCAAAACAGGGGACTATGGCTACACCTTC. Its translation is CASKTGDYGYTF.

The chain recombines TRBV16 with TRBJ1-3; 7 nucleotides match TRBD1. Losses at the gene ends were 4 bases for V and 2 bases for J; bases not matched to a gene: 11. Germline V gene data show CDR1 as KGHSY and CDR2 as FQNENV. The CDR3 is 17 residues long. CDR3 residues: CASSPMTGYTTGNTIYF. DNA of the CDR3: TGTGCCAGCAGCCCAATGACAGGGTATACGACTGGAAACACCATATATTTT.

The chain links TRBV29-1 to TRBJ2-7; 7 bases line up with TRBD1. CDR1 and CDR2 (germline): SQVTM, ANQGSEA. The CDR3 runs to 13 residues. Trimming removed 7 bases from V and 7 bases from J; junction bases left unmatched: 13. CDR3 amino acids: CSAELVRGNEQYF. The CDR3 bases are TGCAGCGCCGAATTGGTCAGGGGGAATGAGCAGTACTTC.